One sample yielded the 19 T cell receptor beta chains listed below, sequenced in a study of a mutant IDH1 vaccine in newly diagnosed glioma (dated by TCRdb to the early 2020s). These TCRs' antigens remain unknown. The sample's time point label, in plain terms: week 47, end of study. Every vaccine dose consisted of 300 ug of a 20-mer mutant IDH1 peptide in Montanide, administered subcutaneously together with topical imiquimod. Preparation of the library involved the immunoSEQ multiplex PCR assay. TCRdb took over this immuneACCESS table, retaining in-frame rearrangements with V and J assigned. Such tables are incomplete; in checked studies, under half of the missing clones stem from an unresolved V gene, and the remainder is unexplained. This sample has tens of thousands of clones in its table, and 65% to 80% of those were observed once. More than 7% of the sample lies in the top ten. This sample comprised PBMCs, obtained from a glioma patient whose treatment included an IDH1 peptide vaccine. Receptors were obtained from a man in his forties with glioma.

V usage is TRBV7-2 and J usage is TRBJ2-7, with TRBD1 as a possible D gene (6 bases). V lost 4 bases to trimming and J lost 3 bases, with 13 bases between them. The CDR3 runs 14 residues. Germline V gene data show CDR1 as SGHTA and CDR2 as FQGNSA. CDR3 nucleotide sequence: TGTGCCAGCAGCTCCGCTGGGGGCCTCTACGAGCAGTACGTC. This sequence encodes CASSSAGGLYEQYV.

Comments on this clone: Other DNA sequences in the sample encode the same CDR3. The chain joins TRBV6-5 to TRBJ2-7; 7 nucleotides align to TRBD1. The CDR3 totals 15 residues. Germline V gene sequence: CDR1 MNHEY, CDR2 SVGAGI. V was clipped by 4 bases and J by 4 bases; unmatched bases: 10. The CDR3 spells CASSSNRLGQYEQYF. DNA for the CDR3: TGTGCCAGCAGTTCAAACAGGCTGGGACAGTACGAGCAGTACTTC.

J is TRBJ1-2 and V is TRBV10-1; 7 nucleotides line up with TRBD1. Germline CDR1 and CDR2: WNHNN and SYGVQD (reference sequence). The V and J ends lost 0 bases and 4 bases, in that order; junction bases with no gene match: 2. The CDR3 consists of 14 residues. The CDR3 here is CASSESGTAYGYTF. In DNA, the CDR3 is TGCGCCAGCAGTGAGTCCGGGACAGCCTATGGCTACACCTTC.

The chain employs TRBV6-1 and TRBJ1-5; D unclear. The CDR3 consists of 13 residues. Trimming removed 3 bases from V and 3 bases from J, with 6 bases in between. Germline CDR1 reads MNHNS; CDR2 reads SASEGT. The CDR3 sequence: CASSDRTNQPQHF. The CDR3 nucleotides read TGTGCCAGCAGTGACAGAACCAATCAGCCCCAGCATTTT.

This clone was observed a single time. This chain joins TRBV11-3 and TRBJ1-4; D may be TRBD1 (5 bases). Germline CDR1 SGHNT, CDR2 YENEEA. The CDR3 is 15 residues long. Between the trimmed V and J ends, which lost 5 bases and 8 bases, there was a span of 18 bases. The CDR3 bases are TGTGCCAGCAGCCTGGCCGCAGGTGGGGCGGAAAAACTGTTTTTT. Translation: CASSLAAGGAEKLFF.

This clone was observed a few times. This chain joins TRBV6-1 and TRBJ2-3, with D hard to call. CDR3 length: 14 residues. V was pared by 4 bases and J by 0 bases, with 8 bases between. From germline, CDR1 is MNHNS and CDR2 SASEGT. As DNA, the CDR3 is TGTGCCAGCAGTGTTCTACACAGCACAGATACGCAGTATTTT. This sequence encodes CASSVLHSTDTQYF.

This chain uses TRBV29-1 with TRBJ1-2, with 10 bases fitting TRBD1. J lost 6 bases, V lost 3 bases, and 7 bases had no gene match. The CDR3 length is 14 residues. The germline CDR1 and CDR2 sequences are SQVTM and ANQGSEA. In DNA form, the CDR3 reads TGCAGCGTTGACCTGGCGACAGGGGGCGATGGCTACACCTTC. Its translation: CSVDLATGGDGYTF.

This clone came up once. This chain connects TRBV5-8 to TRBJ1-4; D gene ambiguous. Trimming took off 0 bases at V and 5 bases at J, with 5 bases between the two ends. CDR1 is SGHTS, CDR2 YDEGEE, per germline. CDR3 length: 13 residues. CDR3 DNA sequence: TGTGCCAGCAGCTTGGAAGGAAATGAAAAACTGTTTTTT. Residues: CASSLEGNEKLFF.

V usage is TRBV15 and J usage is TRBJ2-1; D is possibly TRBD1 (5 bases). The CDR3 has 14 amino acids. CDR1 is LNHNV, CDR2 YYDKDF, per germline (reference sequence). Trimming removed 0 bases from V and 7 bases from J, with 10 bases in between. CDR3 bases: TGTGCCACCAGCAGAGATTATACAGGAAATGAGCAGTTCTTC. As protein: CATSRDYTGNEQFF.

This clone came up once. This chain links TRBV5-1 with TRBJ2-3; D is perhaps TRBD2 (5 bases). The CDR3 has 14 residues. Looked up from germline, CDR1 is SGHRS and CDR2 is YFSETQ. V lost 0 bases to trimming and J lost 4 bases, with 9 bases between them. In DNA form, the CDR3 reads TGCGCCAGCAGCTTGGACGGGATGGCAGATACGCAGTATTTT. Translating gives CASSLDGMADTQYF.

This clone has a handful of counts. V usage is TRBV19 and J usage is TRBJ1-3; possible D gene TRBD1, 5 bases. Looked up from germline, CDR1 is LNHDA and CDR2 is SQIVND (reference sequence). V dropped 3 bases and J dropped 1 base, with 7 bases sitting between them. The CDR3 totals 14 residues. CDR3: CASSIRESGNTIYF. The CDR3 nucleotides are TGTGCCAGTAGTATCAGGGAGTCTGGAAACACCATATATTTT. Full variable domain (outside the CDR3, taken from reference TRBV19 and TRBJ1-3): DGGITQSPKYLFRKEGQNVTLSCEQNLNHDAMYWYRQDPGQGLRLIYYSQIVNDFQKGDIAEGYSVSREKKESFPLTVTSAQKNPTAFYLCASSIRESGNTIYFGEGSWLTVV.

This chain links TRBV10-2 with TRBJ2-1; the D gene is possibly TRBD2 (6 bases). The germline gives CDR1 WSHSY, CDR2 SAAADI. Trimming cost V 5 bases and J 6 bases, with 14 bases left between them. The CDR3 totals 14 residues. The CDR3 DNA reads TGCGCCAGCAGTTTACTAGCAGAGGGCAATGAGCAGTTCTTC. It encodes CASSLLAEGNEQFF.

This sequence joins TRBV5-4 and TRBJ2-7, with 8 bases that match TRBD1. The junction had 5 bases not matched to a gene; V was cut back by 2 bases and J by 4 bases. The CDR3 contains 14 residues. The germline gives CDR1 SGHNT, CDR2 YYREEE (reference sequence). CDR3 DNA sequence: TGTGCCAGCAGCTTTGGGACAGGAGATTACGAGCAGTACTTC. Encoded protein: CASSFGTGDYEQYF.

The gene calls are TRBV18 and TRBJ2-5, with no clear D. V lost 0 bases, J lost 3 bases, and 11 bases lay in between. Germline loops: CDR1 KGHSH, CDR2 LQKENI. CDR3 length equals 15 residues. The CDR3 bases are TGTGCCAGCTCACCACCAGGGCCTAGAAAAGAGACCCAGTACTTC. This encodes CASSPPGPRKETQYF.

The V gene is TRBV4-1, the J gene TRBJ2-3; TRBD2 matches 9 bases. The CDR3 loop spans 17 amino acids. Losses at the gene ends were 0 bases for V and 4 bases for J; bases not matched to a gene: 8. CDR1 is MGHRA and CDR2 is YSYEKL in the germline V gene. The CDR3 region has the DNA TGCGCCAGCAGCCAAGATCCGGCTAGCGGGATCCCAGATACGCAGTATTTT. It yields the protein CASSQDPASGIPDTQYF.

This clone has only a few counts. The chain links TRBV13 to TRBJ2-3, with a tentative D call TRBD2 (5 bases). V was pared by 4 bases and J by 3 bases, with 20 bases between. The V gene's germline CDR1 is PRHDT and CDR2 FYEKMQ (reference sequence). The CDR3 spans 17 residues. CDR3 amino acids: CASSSPPGLALTDTQYF. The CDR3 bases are TGTGCCAGCAGCTCACCCCCCGGGTTAGCGTTGACAGATACGCAGTATTTT.

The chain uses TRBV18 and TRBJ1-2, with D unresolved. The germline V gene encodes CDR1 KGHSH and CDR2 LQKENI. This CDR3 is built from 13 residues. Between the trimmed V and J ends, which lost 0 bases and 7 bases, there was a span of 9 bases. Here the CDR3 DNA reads TGTGCCAGCTCACCACCCCCCGGGTTTGGCTACACCTTC. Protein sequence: CASSPPPGFGYTF.

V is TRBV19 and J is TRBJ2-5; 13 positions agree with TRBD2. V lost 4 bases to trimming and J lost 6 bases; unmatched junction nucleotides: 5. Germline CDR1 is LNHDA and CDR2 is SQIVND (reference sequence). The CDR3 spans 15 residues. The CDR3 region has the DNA TGTGCCAGTAGTAGGACTAGCGGGGGAGGCCAGACCCAGTACTTC. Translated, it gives CASSRTSGGGQTQYF.

CDR3 in amino acids: CASTRNWATGELFF. DNA for the CDR3: TGTGCCAGCACCCGCAATTGGGCCACCGGGGAGCTGTTTTTT. The chain couples TRBV11-2 to TRBJ2-2; unclear D gene. Germline loops: CDR1 SGHAT, CDR2 FQNNGV. V shed 7 bases and J shed 4 bases, with 13 bases lying between them. The CDR3 runs 14 residues.